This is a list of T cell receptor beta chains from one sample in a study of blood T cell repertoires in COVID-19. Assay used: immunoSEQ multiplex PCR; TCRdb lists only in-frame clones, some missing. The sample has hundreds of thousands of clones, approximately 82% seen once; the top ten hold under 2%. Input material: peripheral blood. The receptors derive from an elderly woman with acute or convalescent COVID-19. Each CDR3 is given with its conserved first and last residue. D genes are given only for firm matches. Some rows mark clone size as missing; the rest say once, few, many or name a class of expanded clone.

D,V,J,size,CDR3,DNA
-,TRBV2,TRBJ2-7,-,CASSVDAGGAYEQYF,TGTGCCAGCAGCGTTGACGCCGGCGGGGCCTACGAGCAGTACTTC
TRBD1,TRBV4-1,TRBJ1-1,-,CASSHQTGSGTEAFF,TGCGCCAGCAGCCACCAGACAGGGTCGGGGACTGAAGCTTTCTTT
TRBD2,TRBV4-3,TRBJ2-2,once,CASRVTSGRSTGELFF,TGCGCCAGCAGGGTGACTAGCGGGAGGAGCACCGGGGAGCTGTTTTTT
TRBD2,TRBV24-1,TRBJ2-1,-,CATSGKGAGGQFYNEQFF,TGTGCCACCAGTGGGAAGGGGGCGGGGGGGCAGTTCTACAATGAGCAGTTCTTC
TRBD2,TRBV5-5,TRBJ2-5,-,CASSLDLAGVVETQYF,TGTGCCAGCAGCTTGGATCTAGCGGGAGTCGTTGAGACCCAGTACTTC
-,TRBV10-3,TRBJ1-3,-,CAISGGAGNTIYF,TGTGCCATCAGTGGCGGGGCCGGAAACACCATATATTTT
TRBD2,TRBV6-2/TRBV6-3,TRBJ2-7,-,CASSYSLAVPRGEQYF,TGTGCCAGCAGTTACTCGCTAGCGGTCCCTAGGGGCGAGCAGTACTTC
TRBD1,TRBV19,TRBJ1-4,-,CASTTRGGVTIEKLFF,TGTGCCAGTACCACCCGAGGGGGCGTCACAATCGAAAAACTGTTTTTT
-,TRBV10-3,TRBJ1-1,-,CAIRGDMNTEAFF,TGTGCCATCAGGGGGGACATGAACACTGAAGCTTTCTTT
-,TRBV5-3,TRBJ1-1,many,CARSFGRPVSGAEAFF,TGTGCCAGAAGCTTCGGGCGCCCTGTATCAGGGGCTGAAGCTTTCTTT
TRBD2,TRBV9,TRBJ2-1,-,CASSVGVGGGGYNEQFF,TGTGCCAGCAGCGTAGGTGTTGGCGGGGGAGGATACAATGAGCAGTTCTTC
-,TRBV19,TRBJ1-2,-,CASSIPGSLSGYTF,TGTGCCAGTAGTATCCCCGGGTCCCTCTCTGGCTACACCTTC
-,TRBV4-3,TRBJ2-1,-,CASSQVGGAEEKNEQFF,TGCGCCAGCAGCCAAGTGGGCGGGGCTGAGGAGAAAAATGAGCAGTTCTTC
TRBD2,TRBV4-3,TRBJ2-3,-,CASSHTSGGADTQYF,TGCGCCAGCAGCCACACTAGCGGGGGGGCAGATACGCAGTATTTT
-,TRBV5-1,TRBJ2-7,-,CASSLWAGYEQYF,TGCGCCAGCAGCTTGTGGGCCGGCTACGAGCAGTACTTC
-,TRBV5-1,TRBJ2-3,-,CASSLGTHQNTDTQYF,TGCGCCAGCAGCTTGGGGACTCACCAAAACACAGATACGCAGTATTTT
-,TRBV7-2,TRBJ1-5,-,CASSLQTGGNQPQHF,TGTGCCAGCAGCTTACAAACCGGAGGCAATCAGCCCCAGCATTTT
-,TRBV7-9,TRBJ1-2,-,CASSLERDVYGYTF,TGTGCCAGCAGCTTAGAGCGGGACGTCTATGGCTACACCTTC
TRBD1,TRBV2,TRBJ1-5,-,CASRGTGSSNQPQHF,TGTGCCAGCAGGGGGACAGGGAGTAGCAATCAGCCCCAGCATTTT
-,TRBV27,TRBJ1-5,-,CASSLRESNQPQHF,TGTGCCAGCAGTTTACGGGAAAGCAATCAGCCCCAGCATTTT